This T cell receptor beta chain was captured in a study of TIL therapy for anti-PD-1-resistant metastatic lung cancer. Sequencing used immunoSEQ v3. Some clones are missing from TCRdb's copy, which holds only in-frame ones; the method was immunoSEQ multiplex PCR. The repertoire holds 50,000 to 60,000 clones, more than 80% seen once, with less than 3.5% in the top ten. Germline CDR1 reads SNHLY; CDR2 reads FYNNEI. This CDR3 comprises 16 residues. The V segment lost 3 bases and the J segment 5 bases; nucleotides outside the gene matches: 4. Time point defined: pre-treatment sample, taken before nivolumab and TIL therapy.

The TCR originated in a person aged 25-85 years with non-small cell lung cancer. This chain links TRBV2 with TRBJ2-1; 13 bases agree with TRBD2. This sample comprised blood, obtained at baseline. In DNA form, the CDR3 reads TGTGCCAGCAGTGATCGGACTAGCGGGGGAAACAATGAGCAGTTCTTC. Its translation is CASSDRTSGGNNEQFF. Full variable domain (outside the CDR3, taken from reference TRBV2 and TRBJ2-1): EPEVTQTPSHQVTQMGQEVILRCVPISNHLYFYWYRQILGQKVEFLVSFYNNEISEKSEIFDDQFSVERPDGSNFTLKIRSTKLEDSAMYFCASSDRTSGGNNEQFFGPGTRLTVL.